This T cell receptor (beta chain) comes out of a study of blood T cell repertoires in COVID-19. Overall study context: From the United States, Italy and Spain came samples of acute and convalescent COVID-19. The analysed material was cDNA or gDNA that came from T cells, B-cell-depleted T cells, or PBMCs.

Original processing notes: Amplification of reference gene primers was used by the study to estimate nucleated cell counts. The protocol was immunoSEQ multiplex PCR, while the TCRdb copy is restricted to in-frame clones and leaves out a portion. The V and J calls and clone size were taken over from that table, and D and trimming were inferred from the DNA. The top ten hold under 25% of the sample, which has about 75,000 clones, more than 75% seen once. Trimming took 5 bases from V and 9 from J, leaving 17 bases between them. Germline CDR1 is SGHAT and CDR2 is FQNNGV. CDR3 length: 14 residues. The TCR originated in a human donor in a cohort sampled during active COVID-19. Sequencing was carried out using peripheral blood. J is TRBJ2-1 and V is TRBV11-2; D is possibly TRBD2 (6 bases). CDR3 protein: CASSLPLAGSEQFF. CDR3 in DNA: TGTGCCAGCAGCCTCCCTCTGGCGGGGAGTGAGCAGTTCTTC.